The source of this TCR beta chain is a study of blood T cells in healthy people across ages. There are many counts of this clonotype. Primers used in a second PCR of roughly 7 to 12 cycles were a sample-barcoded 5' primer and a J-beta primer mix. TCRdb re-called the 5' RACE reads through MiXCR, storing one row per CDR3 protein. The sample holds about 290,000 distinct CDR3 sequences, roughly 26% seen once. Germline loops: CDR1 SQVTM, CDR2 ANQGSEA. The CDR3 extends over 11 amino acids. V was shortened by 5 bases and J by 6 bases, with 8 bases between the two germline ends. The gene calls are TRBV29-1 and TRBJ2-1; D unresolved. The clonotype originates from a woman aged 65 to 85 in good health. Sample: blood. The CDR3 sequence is CSVLRGNEQFF. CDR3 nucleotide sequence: TGCAGCGTTTTAAGAGGCAATGAGCAGTTCTTC.